This TCR beta chain was observed in a study of regulatory T cells in long-lasting Graves disease. Study as a whole: Newly diagnosed Graves' patients took antithyroid drugs under 3 months.

Documented time point: newly diagnosed GD, antithyroid drugs for less than 3 months. Isolated PBMC RNA provided the starting material for the TCR library. Graves' disease diagnosis relied on American Thyroid Association guidelines. Investigators prepared the TCR beta libraries by applying iRepertoire HTBI primers and Arm-PCR of CDR3 regions. Original data processing: Throughout the samples, researchers identified roughly 57 TRBV and some 14 TRBJ segments. MiXCR was run by TCRdb on the multiplex PCR reads, yielding one entry per CDR3 protein. TCRdb, not the authors, supplied the V and J calls. The table shows about 400,000 distinct CDR3 sequences, with about 15% occurring only once. This clonotype has at least ten counts. Losses at the gene ends were 5 bases for V and 5 bases for J; bases not matched to a gene: 6. The CDR3 is made up of 14 amino acids. Germline V gene lookup returns CDR1 SEHNR and CDR2 FQNEAQ (reference sequence).

This sample also belongs to another study, concerning T cells in Graves' hyperthyroidism and ophthalmopathy.

The clonotype comes from a woman between 40 and 50 years old with Graves disease. The sequencing used peripheral blood mononuclear cells (PBMCs), collected at new diagnosis, from a patient treated with antithyroid drugs. The genes are TRBV7-9 and TRBJ2-7; 10 positions match TRBD2. The CDR3 DNA reads TGTGCCAGCAGCCCTCTAGCGGGAGTGGACGAGCAGTACTTC. It codes for CASSPLAGVDEQYF.